Listed below are T cell receptor beta chains from one sample, sequenced in a study of cytomegalovirus exposure and HLA in healthy donors. The data were produced by immunoSEQ multiplex PCR, yet TCRdb's version contains in-frame clones alone and is incomplete. In the table there are about 120,000 clones, 78% of which are singletons. Sequencing was done on a sample of PBMCs. The source is a woman aged 25 to 39 in good health and CMV-seropositive. Each CDR3 is given with its conserved first and last residue.

V gene: TRBV6-5
J gene: TRBJ1-2
CDR3 protein: CASRRGRNYGYTF

V gene: TRBV7-3
J gene: TRBJ2-1
CDR3 protein: CASTQGVGYNEQFF

V gene: TRBV6-5
J gene: TRBJ1-2
CDR3 protein: CASSYRRVGGYTF

V gene: TRBV13
J gene: NA
CDR3 protein: CASSPRTSGASYEQYF

V gene: TRBV5-5
J gene: TRBJ1-1
CDR3 protein: CASSQARGDEAFF

V gene: TRBV6-1
J gene: TRBJ1-6
CDR3 protein: CASSEFGQDNSPLHF

V gene: TRBV15
J gene: TRBJ1-1
CDR3 protein: CATSRGGTEAFF

V gene: TRBV6-6
J gene: TRBJ2-2
CDR3 protein: CASSSQESFTGELFF

V gene: TRBV7-6
J gene: TRBJ1-1
CDR3 protein: CASSPRTGVNTEAFF

V gene: TRBV7-2
J gene: TRBJ2-3
CDR3 protein: CASSAGTGGTDTQYF

V gene: TRBV6-1
J gene: TRBJ1-5
CDR3 protein: CASSDLLGQGNNQPQHF

V gene: TRBV10-3
J gene: TRBJ2-5
CDR3 protein: CATTGLEGETQYF

V gene: TRBV4-1
J gene: TRBJ2-2
CDR3 protein: CASSHGQAYPTGELFF

V gene: TRBV5-1
J gene: TRBJ2-3
CDR3 protein: CASSLAGGDTQYF

V gene: TRBV28
J gene: TRBJ1-5
CDR3 protein: CASSLGIFGRLGQTNQPQHF

V gene: TRBV11-2
J gene: TRBJ1-4
CDR3 protein: CASSLAIHRDRASILFF

V gene: TRBV7-2
J gene: TRBJ2-1
CDR3 protein: CASSQERYLLGNEQFF

V gene: TRBV11-2
J gene: TRBJ2-5
CDR3 protein: CASSDGQGAWETQYF

V gene: TRBV6-1
J gene: TRBJ2-5
CDR3 protein: CASSETFAGQGVETQYF

V gene: TRBV5-1
J gene: TRBJ1-1
CDR3 protein: CASSLESRGRATEAFF

V gene: TRBV9
J gene: TRBJ2-2
CDR3 protein: CASGTSGGPTGELFF

V gene: TRBV28
J gene: TRBJ1-1
CDR3 protein: CASSIRGWTEAFF

V gene: TRBV4-2
J gene: TRBJ1-2
CDR3 protein: CASSQDSGPNYGYTF

V gene: TRBV9
J gene: TRBJ1-6
CDR3 protein: CASSVGWSSYNSPLHF

V gene: TRBV4-1
J gene: TRBJ2-7
CDR3 protein: CASSQRDRGYEQYF

V gene: TRBV6-1
J gene: TRBJ1-3
CDR3 protein: CASSEGYRGGNTIYF

V gene: TRBV28
J gene: TRBJ1-5
CDR3 protein: CASSFDRDLNQPQHF

V gene: TRBV4-3
J gene: TRBJ2-4
CDR3 protein: CASSHRTSGGGAKNIQYF

V gene: TRBV9
J gene: TRBJ2-5
CDR3 protein: CASSAAPTGRETQYF

V gene: TRBV5-6
J gene: TRBJ1-6
CDR3 protein: CASSDNPNNSPLHF

V gene: TRBV2
J gene: TRBJ1-3
CDR3 protein: CASRNNGNTIYF

V gene: TRBV28
J gene: TRBJ1-5
CDR3 protein: CASSFEVTGPQHF

V gene: TRBV5-4
J gene: TRBJ2-2
CDR3 protein: CASSFETSNTGELFF

V gene: TRBV7-2
J gene: TRBJ2-3
CDR3 protein: CASRGTGGAPDTQYF

V gene: TRBV5-6
J gene: TRBJ1-1
CDR3 protein: CASSFTGQNTEAFF

V gene: TRBV19
J gene: TRBJ2-1
CDR3 protein: CASSINRGFSNEQFF

V gene: TRBV28
J gene: TRBJ2-1
CDR3 protein: CASTRAGPILYNEQFF

V gene: TRBV27
J gene: TRBJ1-2
CDR3 protein: CASSTTRRGPGYTF

V gene: TRBV9
J gene: TRBJ2-5
CDR3 protein: CASSVGGAQETQYF

V gene: TRBV28
J gene: TRBJ1-2
CDR3 protein: CASSKGGYGYTF

V gene: TRBV4-3
J gene: TRBJ1-6
CDR3 protein: CASSQDRGHQGSPLHF

V gene: TRBV9
J gene: TRBJ2-5
CDR3 protein: CASSVRSAAQETQYF

V gene: TRBV27
J gene: TRBJ2-7
CDR3 protein: CASSTPPGRDRVYEQYF

V gene: TRBV5-1
J gene: TRBJ2-7
CDR3 protein: CASSYLAGANYEQYF

V gene: TRBV29-1
J gene: TRBJ2-1
CDR3 protein: CSVAVLAGVTGNEQFF

V gene: TRBV6-1
J gene: TRBJ2-7
CDR3 protein: CASSEDPRNYEQYF

V gene: TRBV5-1
J gene: TRBJ1-1
CDR3 protein: CASSLGTGETEAFF

V gene: TRBV10-3
J gene: TRBJ2-7
CDR3 protein: CAITSEPNTYEQYF

V gene: TRBV7-9
J gene: TRBJ2-7
CDR3 protein: CASSRTDYFHKQYF

V gene: TRBV28
J gene: TRBJ1-2
CDR3 protein: CASRDIREQGYGYTF

V gene: TRBV4-2
J gene: TRBJ2-3
CDR3 protein: CASRLESTDTQYF

V gene: TRBV7-6
J gene: TRBJ1-6
CDR3 protein: CASSLRGHDSPLHF

V gene: TRBV18
J gene: TRBJ2-3
CDR3 protein: CASSPPSTDTQYF